One and the same sample provided the 20 T cell receptor beta chains below, sequenced in a study of T-cell memory formation after mild COVID-19 (dated by TCRdb to the early 2020s). Receptors were amplified or captured by 5' RACE. The sample was run on an Illumina NovaSeq 6000. TCRdb itself trimmed the public reads at Q25 with fastp, ran MiXCR and retained productive beta chains. Every distinct CDR3 protein forms one entry, paired with its most common genes and DNA. The sample profile shows fewer than 200,000 distinct CDR3 sequences; roughly a fifth of them were found once. Approximately 22% of the sample is in the top ten clones. The material sequenced was PBMCs or a T cell subset sorted from them (not recorded which). These receptors were collected from an adult woman who had mild COVID-19 (a few samples of this study predate the infection). The sample titles of this study are shuffled in the database, so cell type and time point are left out; the donor was told from shared clones.

V gene TRBV20-1 combines with J gene TRBJ2-7; 10 nucleotides agree with TRBD1. The CDR3 has 14 amino acids. J was trimmed by 5 bases and V by 5 bases; bases with no gene match: 9. In germline, CDR1 is DFQATT, CDR2 SNEGSKA (reference sequence). CDR3 protein: CSALAGTGDDEQYF. DNA of the CDR3: TGCAGTGCTCTAGCTGGGACAGGGGATGACGAGCAGTACTTC.

This clonotype was detected a few times. V usage is TRBV7-3 and J usage is TRBJ2-5, with 7 positions matching TRBD2. CDR3 length equals 17 residues. V lost 4 bases, J lost 3 bases, and 14 bases stayed unmatched. Germline CDR1 reads SGHTA; CDR2 reads FQGTGA. CDR3 region: CASSSRGLEWGEETQYF. CDR3 in DNA: TGTGCCAGCAGCTCCCGAGGACTAGAATGGGGGGAAGAGACCCAGTACTTC. The full variable domain, its missing parts supplied by reference TRBV7-3 and TRBJ2-5, is GAGVSQTPSNKVTEKGKYVELRCDPISGHTALYWYRQSLGQGPEFLIYFQGTGAADDSGLPNDRFFAVRPEGSVSTLKIQRTERGDSAVYLCASSSRGLEWGEETQYFGPGTRLLVL.

The V call is TRBV4-3, the J call TRBJ1-2; 9 nucleotides agree with TRBD1. J lost 5 bases, V lost 1 base, and 14 bases had no gene match. This CDR3 region has 18 residues. CDR1 is LGHNA and CDR2 is YSLEER in the germline V gene. The CDR3 DNA is TGCGCCAGCAGCCAAGCCCGGGACAGGGAAATGCCACATTATGGCTACACCTTC. Translating it yields CASSQARDREMPHYGYTF.

The V and J genes are TRBV20-1 and TRBJ2-4; 13 nucleotides match TRBD2. J lost 10 bases, V lost 5 bases, and 8 bases had no gene match. CDR1 and CDR2 (germline): DFQATT, SNEGSKA (reference sequence). The CDR3 has 14 amino acids. CDR3 loop: CSAGTSGRVLIQYF. The CDR3 region has the DNA TGCAGTGCTGGCACTAGCGGGAGGGTTTTAATTCAGTACTTC.

This clonotype appeared a few times. The chain couples TRBV5-1 to TRBJ2-5; D possibly corresponds to TRBD1 (6 bases). This CDR3 has 16 amino acids. Trimming took off 0 bases at V and 5 bases at J, with 17 bases between the two ends. CDR1 and CDR2 from the germline V gene are SGHRS and YFSETQ. The CDR3 DNA follows: TGCGCCAGCAGCTTGGAATATAGGGGGTCTAGGGAGACCCAGTACTTC. It encodes CASSLEYRGSRETQYF. Full variable domain (rest looked up from reference TRBV5-1 and TRBJ2-5): KAGVTQTPRYLIKTRGQQVTLSCSPISGHRSVSWYQQTPGQGLQFLFEYFSETQRNKGNFPGRFSGRQFSNSRSEMNVSTLELGDSALYLCASSLEYRGSRETQYFGPGTRLLVL.

This clonotype turned up a few times. V is TRBV7-3 and J is TRBJ1-1; the match to TRBD1 covers 7 bases. J was trimmed by 4 bases and V by 6 bases; bases with no gene match: 11. The CDR3 spans 15 residues. Germline values: CDR1 SGHTA, CDR2 FQGTGA. Here the CDR3 reads CASSHTGALGTEAFF. The CDR3 bases are TGTGCCAGCAGTCATACAGGGGCCCTGGGCACTGAAGCTTTCTTT.

This clonotype turned up a few times. The V and J genes are TRBV15 and TRBJ2-1; 9 bases line up with TRBD1. The CDR3 sequence is 16 residues long. V trimming: 3 bases; J trimming: 5 bases; junction bases outside the gene matches: 8. The germline CDR1 and CDR2 sequences are LNHNV and YYDKDF (reference sequence). The CDR3 is CATSSVRDRVNNEQFF. CDR3 DNA: TGTGCCACCAGCAGCGTCCGGGACAGGGTAAACAATGAGCAGTTCTTC.

This clonotype occurred many times. The chain couples TRBV21-1 to TRBJ2-1; the D call TRBD1 from the table was never checked on the DNA. TRBV21-1 is flagged as a pseudogene. The CDR3 runs 17 residues. The CDR3 is CASSIRTDASSYNEQFF. CDR3 bases: TGTGCCAGCAGCATACGGACAGACGCAAGCTCCTACAATGAGCAGTTCTTC.

This clonotype was observed once. CDR3 bases: TGCAGTGCTAGAGAGTTGACCGGGGGCTACGAGCAGTACTTC. It yields the protein CSARELTGGYEQYF. The chain carries TRBV20-1 and TRBJ2-7; maybe TRBD2 (6 bases). The CDR3 length is 14 residues. V was trimmed by 0 bases and J by 3 bases, leaving 12 bases between them. Germline V gives CDR1 DFQATT, CDR2 SNEGSKA (reference sequence).

This sequence joins TRBV9 and TRBJ2-1; D unresolved. CDR1 is SGDLS and CDR2 is YYNGEE in the germline V gene. With 0 bases removed from V and 9 bases from J, the gap between germline ends came to 16 bases. There are 15 residues in the CDR3. Here the CDR3 DNA reads TGTGCCAGCAGCGTAGGTGAGGATGGGAACACTGAGCAGTTCTTC. Its protein product is CASSVGEDGNTEQFF.

The V gene is TRBV5-6, the J gene TRBJ2-1; tentatively, D is TRBD1 or TRBD2 (5 bases each). The CDR3 consists of 16 residues. CDR1 and CDR2 (germline): SGHDT, YYEEEE. Trimming took off 4 bases at V and 2 bases at J, with 16 bases between the two ends. The CDR3 bases are TGTGCCAGCAGCAACCCGGGACCCCAAGCCTACAATGAGCAGTTCTTC. This sequence encodes CASSNPGPQAYNEQFF.

The chain is built from TRBV6-5 and TRBJ1-6, with D possibly matching TRBD1 (5 bases). V was cut by 0 bases and J by 7 bases, with 16 bases left in between. The germline CDR1 and CDR2 sequences are MNHEY and SVGAGI. The CDR3 covers 17 residues. CDR3 nucleotides: TGTGCCAGCAGTTACTCGAATTACGGGGGACCCAATTCACCCCTCCACTTT. Translation: CASSYSNYGGPNSPLHF.

This chain uses TRBV6-1 with TRBJ1-1; TRBD1 aligns across 9 bases. CDR1 and CDR2 from the germline V gene are MNHNS and SASEGT. V dropped 4 bases and J dropped 0; count of bases not matched to a gene: 3. The CDR3 contains 15 residues. The chain's CDR3 is CASSGDRAMNTEAFF. The CDR3 DNA reads as TGTGCCAGCAGTGGGGACAGGGCGATGAACACTGAAGCTTTCTTT.

The V call is TRBV10-3, the J call TRBJ2-5; 15 bases align to TRBD2. V trimming: 2 bases; J trimming: 3 bases; junction bases outside the gene matches: 4. The CDR3 is 17 amino acids. Looked up from germline, CDR1 is ENHRY and CDR2 is SYGVKD. CDR3 residues: CAISEPGLAGGKETQYF. CDR3 nucleotides: TGTGCCATCAGTGAGCCGGGACTAGCGGGGGGTAAAGAGACCCAGTACTTC.

The chain links TRBV7-9 to TRBJ2-1; 8 nucleotides align to TRBD2. Germline CDR1 and CDR2: SEHNR and FQNEAQ (reference sequence). Unmatched junction bases numbered 9, after V lost 5 bases and J lost 6 bases. This CDR3 contains 15 residues. The CDR3 sequence: CASSHRTSLVNEQFF. The CDR3 DNA is TGTGCCAGCAGCCACCGGACTAGCTTGGTCAATGAGCAGTTCTTC.

This clonotype was observed once. The rearrangement uses TRBV4-3 and TRBJ1-2; D unclear. This CDR3 has 14 amino acids. V lost 0 bases and J 8 bases, leaving 13 bases between the germline ends. Per germline, CDR1 LGHNA and CDR2 YSLEER. CDR3 nucleotides: TGCGCCAGCAGCCAAGAATTCCCCTGGCTGGGCTACACCTTC. Translation: CASSQEFPWLGYTF.

J is TRBJ2-2 and V is TRBV5-5; no clear D gene. The V end was cut by 4 bases, the J end by 3 bases, with 7 bases between. The germline CDR1 and CDR2 sequences are SGHKS and YYEKEE (reference sequence). CDR3 length equals 13 residues. The CDR3 DNA reads TGTGCCAGCAGCCGAGAGTACACCGGGGAGCTGTTTTTT. Translated: CASSREYTGELFF.

This clonotype has a count of ten or more. Compared with germline, one end of the junction differs, possibly owing to a read error. CDR3 sequence (DNA): TGTGCCAGCAGCTTAGGGGGGAATGAGCAGTTCTTC. Protein: CASSLGGNEQFF. The rearrangement links TRBV5-1 to TRBJ2-1; either TRBD1 or TRBD2 may fit D (6 bases each). The germline V gene encodes CDR1 SGHRS and CDR2 YFSETQ. This CDR3 contains 12 residues.

The table lists this clonotype with a few counts. This sequence joins TRBV10-3 and TRBJ1-1; D gene ambiguous. The CDR3 length is 17 residues. Between the trimmed V and J ends, which lost 2 bases and 11 bases, there was a span of 27 bases. CDR1 is ENHRY and CDR2 is SYGVKD in the germline V gene. DNA for the CDR3: TGTGCCATCAGTGAGCCACGTAAGGGCCCCATTTTGTCCGGCGCTTTCTTT. It encodes CAISEPRKGPILSGAFF.

At least ten counts were recorded for this clonotype. The rearrangement joins TRBV7-6 to TRBJ2-1; 8 bases line up with TRBD2. Germline V lookup: CDR1 SGHVS, CDR2 FNYEAQ. The CDR3 is made up of 14 amino acids. Trimming took 10 bases from V and 7 from J; bases not matched to a gene: 12. The CDR3 coding sequence is TGTGCCATCGCGGGGGGACTACGGGGTAATGAGCAGTTCTTC. Translating gives CAIAGGLRGNEQFF.